The 19 T cell receptor beta chains presented below share a single source sample, sequenced in a study of cytomegalovirus exposure and HLA in healthy donors. The PCR contained 60 Vbeta and 13 Jbeta primers. The table came from immunoSEQ multiplex PCR; TCRdb's copy has only in-frame clones and leaves some out. The sample yields more than 95,000 clones, 75% to 80% seen once. Sequenced: PBMCs. The origin of the receptors is a man aged 60 to 75 in good health and CMV-seropositive.

This rearrangement joins TRBV28 to TRBJ2-6, with D tentatively TRBD2 (6 bases). The CDR3 loop spans 13 amino acids. The V gene lost 8 bases and the J gene lost 4 bases, with 9 bases spanning the gap. The germline CDR1 and CDR2 sequences are MDHEN and SYDVKM. The CDR3 loop is CASLRGGANVLTF. As DNA, the CDR3 is TGTGCCAGCCTACGGGGGGGGGCCAACGTCCTGACTTTC.

The V call is TRBV6-4, the J call TRBJ2-2, with unresolved D. Germline V gene data show CDR1 as MRHNA and CDR2 as SNTAGT. Trimming stripped 6 bases from V and 7 bases from J, with 9 bases between. CDR3 size: 12 residues. The chain's CDR3 is CASSSSVGELFF. The CDR3, as DNA: TGTGCCAGCAGCTCCAGCGTCGGGGAGCTGTTTTTT.

The chain is built from TRBV2 and TRBJ2-7, with TRBD1 identical over 7 bases. Trimming removed 10 bases from V and 6 bases from J; junction bases left unmatched: 15. The CDR3 consists of 14 residues. Germline V CDR1 and CDR2: SNHLY, FYNNEI. Here the CDR3 DNA reads TGTGCCACCCAAGTCGACAGGGCCAGGCGCGAGCAGTACTTC. Protein product: CATQVDRARREQYF.

This clone was counted once. This chain joins TRBV19 and TRBJ1-5; no definite D call. With 3 bases removed from V and 3 bases from J, the gap between germline ends came to 15 bases. The CDR3 totals 16 residues. Germline V gives CDR1 LNHDA, CDR2 SQIVND (reference sequence). The CDR3: CASSIIWTQDNQPQHF. CDR3 nucleotides: TGTGCCAGTAGTATTATCTGGACTCAAGACAATCAGCCCCAGCATTTT.

The chain uses TRBV10-2 and TRBJ2-7; 10 positions agree with TRBD1. Germline trimming cut 6 bases from V and 2 bases from J; bases unmatched to any gene: 10. Germline V lookup: CDR1 WSHSY, CDR2 SAAADI. The CDR3 covers 16 residues. CDR3: CASSLGQGEMAYEQYF. The CDR3 DNA sequence: TGCGCCAGCAGCCTAGGACAGGGGGAGATGGCCTACGAGCAGTACTTC.

This chain joins TRBV30 and TRBJ2-2, with TRBD2 as a possible D gene (5 bases). The CDR3 is 15 amino acids. Per the germline V gene, CDR1 is GTSNPN and CDR2 is SVGIG (reference sequence). Trimming cost V 3 bases and J 5 bases, with 16 bases left between them. The CDR3 nucleotides read TGTGCCTGGAGCAAAGGGCTAGCTGGGACCGGGGAGCTGTTTTTT. Amino acids: CAWSKGLAGTGELFF.

The table lists this clone with a count of one. V and J are TRBV28 and TRBJ1-1; tentative D call: TRBD1 (5 bases). V gave up 3 bases and J gave up 4 bases, with 18 bases separating them. There are 16 residues in the CDR3. The germline V gene has CDR1 MDHEN and CDR2 SYDVKM. This chain's CDR3 is CASSLGTPKGTTEAFF. The CDR3 DNA sequence: TGTGCCAGCAGTTTGGGGACTCCGAAAGGGACCACTGAAGCTTTCTTT.

The rearrangement uses TRBV11-3 and TRBJ2-7; D perhaps matches TRBD2 (6 bases). Trimming removed 7 bases from V and 4 bases from J, with 20 bases in between. Looked up from germline, CDR1 is SGHNT and CDR2 is YENEEA. The CDR3 runs to 15 residues. CDR3 protein: CASKGFRWEVYEQYF. The CDR3 DNA reads TGTGCCAGCAAAGGTTTTCGTTGGGAGGTATACGAGCAGTACTTC.

This clone was detected only once. This rearrangement joins TRBV7-2 to TRBJ2-1, with D maybe TRBD1 (5 bases). Germline V gene lookup returns CDR1 SGHTA and CDR2 FQGNSA. Trimming took 6 bases from V and 9 from J, leaving 12 bases between them. This CDR3 has 12 residues. The CDR3 nucleotides are TGTGCCAGCAGACCGGACATTGGTGAGCAGTTCTTC. Its protein product is CASRPDIGEQFF.

The chain links TRBV19 to TRBJ2-7; 7 bases align to TRBD1. The CDR3 runs to 15 residues. V lost 0 bases, J lost 3 bases, and 5 bases stayed unmatched. Germline CDR1 LNHDA, CDR2 SQIVND (reference sequence). The CDR3 DNA sequence: TGTGCCAGTAGTATAGATGGACAGGTAGACTACGAGCAGTACTTC. This sequence encodes CASSIDGQVDYEQYF.

V usage is TRBV2 and J usage is TRBJ2-5, with D tentatively TRBD2 (6 bases). The J call may not be correct, given that the DNA end is closer to TRBJ2-7. CDR3 length: 14 residues. Per the germline V gene, CDR1 is SNHLY and CDR2 is FYNNEI. CDR3 DNA: TGTGCCAGCAGTGTACGGGGGAACTCCGCCGAGCAGTACTTC. It yields the protein CASSVRGNSAEQYF.

V and J are TRBV5-1 and TRBJ2-1; 9 bases are a match to TRBD1. This CDR3 has 17 residues. CDR1 and CDR2 from the germline V gene are SGHRS and YFSETQ. V gave up 4 bases and J gave up 1 base; unmatched junction bases: 9. CDR3 nucleotides: TGCGCCAGCAGCCCCGGGGACAGGGACGATTCCTACAATGAGCAGTTCTTC. This gives the protein CASSPGDRDDSYNEQFF.

This clone has just one count. This chain links TRBV10-3 with TRBJ1-3; D may be TRBD1 (5 bases). This CDR3 has 13 amino acids. V lost 10 bases and J 1 base, leaving 11 bases between the germline ends. CDR1 and CDR2 from the germline V gene are ENHRY and SYGVKD. The CDR3 loop is CATGRGSGNTIYF. The CDR3 DNA is TGTGCCACGGGGCGGGGGTCTGGAAACACCATATATTTT.

V and J are TRBV10-3 and TRBJ1-1; 10 bases agree with TRBD1. CDR3 length: 15 amino acids. Per germline, CDR1 ENHRY and CDR2 SYGVKD. V trimming: 6 bases; J trimming: 4 bases; junction bases outside the gene matches: 8. The chain's CDR3 is CAISTGTGVSTEAFF. The CDR3 bases are TGTGCCATCAGCACCGGGACAGGGGTTAGCACTGAAGCTTTCTTT.

This clone has just a few counts. This chain uses TRBV19 with TRBJ2-7, with 9 bases that match TRBD1. Germline assignment: CDR1 LNHDA and CDR2 SQIVND (reference sequence). V lost 7 bases, J lost 4 bases, and 11 bases stayed unmatched. The CDR3 loop spans 15 amino acids. The CDR3 DNA is TGTGCCAGTACCTTGTCCGGGACAGGGTCTTACGAGCAGTACTTC. Encoded protein: CASTLSGTGSYEQYF.

The rearrangement joins TRBV5-1 to TRBJ1-3; weak D call: TRBD1 (6 bases). Germline V gene sequence: CDR1 SGHRS, CDR2 YFSETQ. The V and J ends lost 6 bases and 3 bases respectively, with 10 bases between them. The CDR3 loop spans 13 amino acids. The CDR3 loop is CASTTGYGNTIYF. The CDR3 nucleotides are TGCGCCAGCACCACAGGGTATGGAAACACCATATATTTT. Using reference TRBV5-1 and TRBJ1-3 for the parts outside the CDR3, the full variable domain is KAGVTQTPRYLIKTRGQQVTLSCSPISGHRSVSWYQQTPGQGLQFLFEYFSETQRNKGNFPGRFSGRQFSNSRSEMNVSTLELGDSALYLCASTTGYGNTIYFGEGSWLTVV.

The rearrangement uses TRBV29-1 and TRBJ2-5, with D uncertain. The tail of the sequence fits TRBJ2-7 better, so the J call may be wrong. Per germline, CDR1 SQVTM and CDR2 ANQGSEA. The CDR3 spans 13 residues. DNA for the CDR3: TGCAGCGTTGGAGGTAGGTTCGGCCACGAGCAGTACTTC. It codes for CSVGGRFGHEQYF.

The CDR3 here is CASRTTAGNTGELFF. The CDR3 DNA sequence: TGTGCCAGCAGAACGACGGCGGGGAACACCGGGGAGCTGTTTTTT. The chain joins TRBV28 to TRBJ2-2; D possibly corresponds to TRBD2 (5 bases). The CDR3 consists of 15 residues. Trimming cost V 6 bases and J 1 base, with 12 bases left between them. Germline V lookup: CDR1 MDHEN, CDR2 SYDVKM.

CDR3 sequence reads: CASSSGGLHEGNQPQHF. The CDR3 DNA is TGTGCCAGCAGCAGCGGGGGGCTTCATGAGGGCAATCAGCCCCAGCATTTT. The chain uses TRBV21-1 and TRBJ1-5. TRBV21-1 is marked as a pseudogene. The CDR3 sequence is 17 residues long.